Following are 20 T cell receptor beta chains from one sample sequenced in a study of cytomegalovirus exposure and HLA in healthy donors. The study ran its PCR with 60 Vbeta and 13 Jbeta primers. Profiling relied on immunoSEQ multiplex PCR, and the TCRdb table lists in-frame clones only, not all of them. The sample carries some 150,000 clones, around three quarters recorded once. Sample: PBMCs. These TCRs come from a man aged 35 to 55 in good health and CMV-seronegative.

The count of this clone is one. One junction end does not reproduce the germline sequence, and a read error may be involved. The rearrangement links TRBV7-9 to TRBJ2-2, with 9 bases identical to TRBD1. Germline V gives CDR1 SEHNR, CDR2 FQNEAQ (reference sequence). The CDR3 totals 12 residues. For the CDR3, the DNA is TGTTCCAGCAGCCTGGACAGGGGAGGGCTGTTTTTT. This translates into CSSSLDRGGLFF.

This chain uses TRBV28 with TRBJ2-7, with 13 bases fitting TRBD2. This CDR3 comprises 15 residues. Germline V gives CDR1 MDHEN, CDR2 SYDVKM. The V and J ends lost 7 bases and 3 bases, in that order; junction bases with no gene match: 6. The CDR3 protein is CASNTLAGGIYEQYF. The DNA for the CDR3 is TGTGCCAGCAATACACTAGCGGGGGGGATCTACGAGCAGTACTTC.

The chain is built from TRBV28 and TRBJ1-2; 11 nucleotides align to TRBD1. With 6 bases clipped from V and 7 bases from J, the junction kept 10 bases outside the gene matches. Looked up from germline, CDR1 is MDHEN and CDR2 is SYDVKM. This CDR3 is 15 amino acids long. Here the CDR3 reads CASRPPGTGGSGYTF. The CDR3 DNA is TGTGCCAGCAGGCCCCCCGGGACAGGGGGTTCTGGCTACACCTTC.

The CDR3 protein is CASRKTGKETQYF. Written as DNA, the CDR3 is TGTGCCAGCAGAAAAACAGGGAAAGAGACCCAGTACTTC. This chain links TRBV28 with TRBJ2-5; TRBD1 is a possible D gene (6 bases). The V end lost 6 bases, the J end lost 3 bases, and 11 bases lay between the germline ends. Germline V gene sequence: CDR1 MDHEN, CDR2 SYDVKM. The CDR3 consists of 13 residues.

The genes are TRBV7-2 and TRBJ2-3, with D perhaps matching TRBD2 (6 bases). Per germline, CDR1 SGHTA and CDR2 FQGNSA. V was cut by 5 bases and J by 4 bases, with 16 bases left in between. The CDR3 covers 15 residues. The CDR3 spells CASSLRGWGADTQYF. The CDR3 bases are TGTGCCAGCAGCCTCCGGGGGTGGGGGGCAGATACGCAGTATTTT.

The chain uses TRBV28 and TRBJ1-1; 7 bases line up with TRBD1. J was trimmed by 2 bases and V by 5 bases; bases with no gene match: 2. This CDR3 is built from 13 residues. The germline V gene encodes CDR1 MDHEN and CDR2 SYDVKM. The DNA of the CDR3 is TGTGCCAGCAGTACAGGGGCCAACACTGAAGCTTTCTTT. Its translation is CASSTGANTEAFF.

This chain connects TRBV5-6 to TRBJ1-3; no clear D gene. CDR1 is SGHDT, CDR2 YYEEEE, per germline. The CDR3 is 14 amino acids. Deletions cut 6 bases from V and 0 bases from J, with 10 bases between. Here the CDR3 DNA reads TGTGCCAGCACCGAGACTGCCTCTGGAAACACCATATATTTT. This translates into CASTETASGNTIYF.

The rearrangement joins TRBV11-3 to TRBJ2-6, with TRBD1 identical over 9 bases. The germline V gene encodes CDR1 SGHNT and CDR2 YENEEA. The length of the CDR3 is 17 residues. Unmatched junction bases numbered 8, after V lost 5 bases and J lost 3 bases. The CDR3 region has the DNA TGTGCCAGCAGCCCCGGACAGGGGAAACGTGGGGCCAACGTCCTGACTTTC. Amino acid sequence: CASSPGQGKRGANVLTF.

The J gene is TRBJ2-2, the V gene TRBV7-2, with TRBD1 matching over 7 bases. Germline loops: CDR1 SGHTA, CDR2 FQGNSA. CDR3 size: 15 residues. With 0 bases clipped from V and 6 bases from J, the junction kept 4 bases outside the gene matches. The CDR3: CASSLATGSAGELFF. As DNA, the CDR3 is TGTGCCAGCAGCTTAGCGACAGGGTCCGCCGGGGAGCTGTTTTTT. The variable domain in full, with the rest retrieved from reference TRBV7-2 and TRBJ2-2, is GAGVSQSPSNKVTEKGKDVELRCDPISGHTALYWYRQSLGQGLEFLIYFQGNSAPDKSGLPSDRFSAERTGGSVSTLTIQRTQQEDSAVYLCASSLATGSAGELFFGEGSRLTVL.

This clone was counted only a few times. This chain links TRBV28 with TRBJ1-1; 11 nucleotides align to TRBD1. The germline V gene encodes CDR1 MDHEN and CDR2 SYDVKM. The CDR3 spans 16 residues. V gave up 6 bases and J gave up 6 bases; unmatched junction bases: 12. CDR3 amino acids: CASRHWTGGREAEAFF. The DNA of the CDR3 is TGTGCCAGCAGACACTGGACAGGGGGCCGGGAGGCTGAAGCTTTCTTT.

This chain joins TRBV5-1 and TRBJ2-1; 9 bases align to TRBD1. In germline, CDR1 is SGHRS, CDR2 YFSETQ. The V gene end was trimmed by 5 bases and the J gene end by 0 bases; junction bases not matched to a gene: 6. This CDR3 contains 16 residues. The CDR3 DNA is TGCGCCAGCAGGAACACAGGGGGCCTCTCCTACAATGAGCAGTTCTTC. Translated: CASRNTGGLSYNEQFF. Variable domain in full (rest from reference TRBV5-1 and TRBJ2-1): KAGVTQTPRYLIKTRGQQVTLSCSPISGHRSVSWYQQTPGQGLQFLFEYFSETQRNKGNFPGRFSGRQFSNSRSEMNVSTLELGDSALYLCASRNTGGLSYNEQFFGPGTRLTVL.

The CDR3 loop reads CASRQQTGRGEQYF. The CDR3 DNA reads TGCGCCAGCAGGCAGCAGACAGGGCGAGGCGAGCAGTACTTC. The genes are TRBV5-1 and TRBJ2-7; 7 bases fit TRBD1. This CDR3 is built from 14 residues. J was trimmed by 6 bases and V by 5 bases; bases with no gene match: 11. Germline CDR1 reads SGHRS; CDR2 reads YFSETQ.

The chain has TRBV27 and TRBJ2-5; 10 bases agree with TRBD2. The last part of the DNA fits TRBJ2-7 better; the J call may be wrong. The CDR3 runs to 16 residues. CDR1 and CDR2 (germline): MNHEY, SMNVEV (reference sequence). The CDR3 loop is CASSFHTSGNLYEQYF. The CDR3 DNA reads TGTGCCAGCAGTTTTCATACTAGCGGGAATCTCTACGAGCAGTACTTC.

This chain uses TRBV28 with TRBJ1-3; D ambiguous. This CDR3 has 14 amino acids. The V end was cut by 2 bases, the J end by 0 bases, with 5 bases between. Germline V lookup: CDR1 MDHEN, CDR2 SYDVKM. The CDR3 spells CASSLTSSGNTIYF. The CDR3, as DNA: TGTGCCAGCAGTTTAACGAGCTCTGGAAACACCATATATTTT.

The rearrangement uses TRBV7-8 and TRBJ2-1; TRBD2 is a possible D gene (5 bases). This CDR3 has 16 residues. CDR1 and CDR2 (germline): SGHVS, FQNEAQ. V gave up 4 bases and J gave up 6 bases, with 19 bases separating them. The CDR3 sequence: CASSSITYTSSNEQFF. The CDR3 DNA follows: TGTGCCAGCAGCTCCATTACCTACACTAGTTCCAATGAGCAGTTCTTC.

The rearrangement links TRBV4-2 to TRBJ1-5; no clear D gene. Germline V gives CDR1 LGHNA, CDR2 YNFKEQ. The CDR3 consists of 16 residues. Trimming pared 0 bases from V and 5 bases from J, leaving 14 bases between. The CDR3 DNA follows: TGTGCCAGCAGCCAAGATAAGGCAGACTATTATCAGCCCCAGCATTTT. Encoded protein: CASSQDKADYYQPQHF.

The chain links TRBV27 to TRBJ2-5, with 9 bases aligning to TRBD1. Losses at the gene ends were 2 bases for V and 3 bases for J; bases not matched to a gene: 4. From germline, CDR1 is MNHEY and CDR2 SMNVEV (reference sequence). This CDR3 spans 15 amino acids. CDR3 protein: CASSLNGDREETQYF. The CDR3 DNA is TGTGCCAGCAGTTTAAATGGGGACAGGGAAGAGACCCAGTACTTC.

The chain combines TRBV19 with TRBJ1-1, with D possibly TRBD1 on 6 matching bases. Trimming left V 8 bases short and J 4 bases short, with 20 bases between. This CDR3 contains 15 residues. In germline, CDR1 is LNHDA, CDR2 SQIVND (reference sequence). Here the CDR3 DNA reads TGTGCCAGTGATGACCCAAGGGGGGGATTCACTGAAGCTTTCTTT. Protein sequence: CASDDPRGGFTEAFF.

V and J are TRBV6-1 and TRBJ1-1; tentative D call: TRBD1 (5 bases). Germline-derived CDR1 and CDR2 are MNHNS and SASEGT. This CDR3 is 13 amino acids long. V was trimmed by 4 bases and J by 1 base, leaving 7 bases between them. The CDR3 sequence: CASSGRGNTEAFF. DNA for the CDR3: TGTGCCAGCAGTGGGAGGGGGAACACTGAAGCTTTCTTT.

The rearrangement links TRBV6-1 to TRBJ2-7; TRBD1 might be the D (6 bases). Deletions cut 0 bases from V and 0 bases from J, with 15 bases between. Per the germline V gene, CDR1 is MNHNS and CDR2 is SASEGT. There are 17 residues in the CDR3. The CDR3 nucleotides are TGTGCCAGCAGTGAAGCCCGAACAGGGCTATACTCCTACGAGCAGTACTTC. This sequence encodes CASSEARTGLYSYEQYF.